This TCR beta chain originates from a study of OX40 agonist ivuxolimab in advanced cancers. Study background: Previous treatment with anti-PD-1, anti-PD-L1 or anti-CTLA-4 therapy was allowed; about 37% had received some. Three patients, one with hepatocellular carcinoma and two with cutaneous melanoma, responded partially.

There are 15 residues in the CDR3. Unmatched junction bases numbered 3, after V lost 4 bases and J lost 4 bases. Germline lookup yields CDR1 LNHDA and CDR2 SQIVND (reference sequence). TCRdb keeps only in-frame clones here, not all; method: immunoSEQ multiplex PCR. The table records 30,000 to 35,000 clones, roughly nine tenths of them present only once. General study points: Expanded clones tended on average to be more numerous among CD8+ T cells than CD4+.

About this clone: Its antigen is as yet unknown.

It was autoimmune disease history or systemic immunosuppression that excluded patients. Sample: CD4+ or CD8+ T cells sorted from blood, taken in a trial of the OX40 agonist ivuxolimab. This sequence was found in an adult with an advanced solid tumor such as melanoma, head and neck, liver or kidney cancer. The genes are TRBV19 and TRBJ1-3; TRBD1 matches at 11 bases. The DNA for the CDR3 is TGTGCCAGTAGTACTGGGACAGGGGGGGGAAACACCATATATTTT. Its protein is CASSTGTGGGNTIYF.